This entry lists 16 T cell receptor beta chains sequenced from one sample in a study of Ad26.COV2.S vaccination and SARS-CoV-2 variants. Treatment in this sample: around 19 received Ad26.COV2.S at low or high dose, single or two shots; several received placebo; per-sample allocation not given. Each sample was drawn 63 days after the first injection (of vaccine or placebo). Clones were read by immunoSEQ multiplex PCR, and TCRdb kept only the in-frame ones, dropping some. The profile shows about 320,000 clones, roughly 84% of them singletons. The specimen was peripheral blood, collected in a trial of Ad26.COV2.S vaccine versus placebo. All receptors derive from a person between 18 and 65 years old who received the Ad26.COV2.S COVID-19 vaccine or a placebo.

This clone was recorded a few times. CDR3 sequence (DNA): TGCGCCAGCAGCCAAGATGTGGCCGCGCGTCGACTGTTTTTT. This codes for CASSQDVAARRLFF. V and J are TRBV4-3 and TRBJ1-4; unclear D gene. The germline V gene encodes CDR1 LGHNA and CDR2 YSLEER. This CDR3 contains 14 residues. V lost 0 bases and J 13 bases, leaving 15 bases between the germline ends.

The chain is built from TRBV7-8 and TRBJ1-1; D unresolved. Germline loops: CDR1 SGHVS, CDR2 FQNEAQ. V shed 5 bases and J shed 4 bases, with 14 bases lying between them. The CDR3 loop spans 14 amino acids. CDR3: CASSPETVATEAFF. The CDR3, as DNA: TGTGCCAGCAGCCCCGAGACGGTTGCCACTGAAGCTTTCTTT.

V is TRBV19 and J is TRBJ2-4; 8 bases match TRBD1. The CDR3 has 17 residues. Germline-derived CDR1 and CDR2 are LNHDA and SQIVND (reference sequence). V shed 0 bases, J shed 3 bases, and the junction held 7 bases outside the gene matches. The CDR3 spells CASSIDFKTGDKNIQYF. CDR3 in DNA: TGTGCCAGTAGTATAGATTTCAAGACAGGGGACAAAAACATTCAGTACTTC.

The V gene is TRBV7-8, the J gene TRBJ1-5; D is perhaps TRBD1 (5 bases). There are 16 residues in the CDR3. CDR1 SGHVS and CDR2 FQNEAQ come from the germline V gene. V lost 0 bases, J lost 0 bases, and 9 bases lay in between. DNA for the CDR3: TGTGCCAGCAGCTTAGCCAGGGTATATAGCAATCAGCCCCAGCATTTT. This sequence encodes CASSLARVYSNQPQHF.

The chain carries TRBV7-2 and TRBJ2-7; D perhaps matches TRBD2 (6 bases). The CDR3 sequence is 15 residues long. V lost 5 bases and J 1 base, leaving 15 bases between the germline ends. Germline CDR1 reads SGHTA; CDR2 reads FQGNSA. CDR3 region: CASSPAGSGSYEQYF. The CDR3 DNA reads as TGTGCCAGCAGCCCCGCGGGGTCAGGGTCCTACGAGCAGTACTTC.

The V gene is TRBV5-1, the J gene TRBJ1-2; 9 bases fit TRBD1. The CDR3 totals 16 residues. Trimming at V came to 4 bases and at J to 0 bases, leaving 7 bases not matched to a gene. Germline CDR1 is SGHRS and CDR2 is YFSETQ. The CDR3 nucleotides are TGCGCCAGCAGCCCCGGTGGGACAGGGACTAACTATGGCTACACCTTC. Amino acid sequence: CASSPGGTGTNYGYTF.

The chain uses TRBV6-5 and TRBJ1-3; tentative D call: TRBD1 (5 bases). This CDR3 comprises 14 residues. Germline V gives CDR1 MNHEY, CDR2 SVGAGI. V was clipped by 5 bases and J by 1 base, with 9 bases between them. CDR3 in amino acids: CASSRAGSGNTIYF. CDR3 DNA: TGTGCCAGCAGTCGGGCAGGGTCTGGAAACACCATATATTTT.

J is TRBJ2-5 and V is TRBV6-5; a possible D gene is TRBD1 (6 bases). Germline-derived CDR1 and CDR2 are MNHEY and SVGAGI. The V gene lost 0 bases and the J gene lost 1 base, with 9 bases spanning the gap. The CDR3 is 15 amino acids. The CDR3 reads CASSYSSDSQETQYF. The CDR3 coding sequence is TGTGCCAGCAGTTACTCGTCGGACAGCCAAGAGACCCAGTACTTC.

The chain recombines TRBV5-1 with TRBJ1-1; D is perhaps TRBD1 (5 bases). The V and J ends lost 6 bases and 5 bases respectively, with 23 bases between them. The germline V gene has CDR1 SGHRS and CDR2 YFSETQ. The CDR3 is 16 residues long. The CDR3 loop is CASTGGAVTRGTEAFF. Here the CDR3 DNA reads TGCGCCAGCACCGGAGGAGCTGTTACAAGGGGAACTGAAGCTTTCTTT.

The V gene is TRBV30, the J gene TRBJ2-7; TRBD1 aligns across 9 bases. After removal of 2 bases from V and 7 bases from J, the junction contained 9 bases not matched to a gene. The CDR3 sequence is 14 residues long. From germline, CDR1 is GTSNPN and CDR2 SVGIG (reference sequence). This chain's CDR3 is CAWSKWDRAGEQYF. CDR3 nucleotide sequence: TGTGCCTGGAGTAAATGGGACAGGGCCGGGGAGCAGTACTTC.

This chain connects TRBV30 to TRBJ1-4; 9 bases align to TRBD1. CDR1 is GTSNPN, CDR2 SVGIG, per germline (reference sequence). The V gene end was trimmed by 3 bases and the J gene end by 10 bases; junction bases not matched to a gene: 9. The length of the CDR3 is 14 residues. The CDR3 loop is CAWRPQGQGGKLFF. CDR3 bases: TGTGCCTGGAGACCCCAGGGACAGGGAGGAAAACTGTTTTTT.

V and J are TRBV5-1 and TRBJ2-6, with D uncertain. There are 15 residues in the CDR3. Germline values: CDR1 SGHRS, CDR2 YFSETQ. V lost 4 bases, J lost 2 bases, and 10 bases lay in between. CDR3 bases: TGCGCCAGCAGCCCACCGAACCCTGGGGCCAACGTCCTGACTTTC. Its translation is CASSPPNPGANVLTF.

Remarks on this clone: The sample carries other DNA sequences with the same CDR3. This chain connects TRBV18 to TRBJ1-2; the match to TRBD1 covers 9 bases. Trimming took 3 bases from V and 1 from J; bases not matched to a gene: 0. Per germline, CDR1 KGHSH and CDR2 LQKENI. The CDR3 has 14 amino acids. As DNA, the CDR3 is TGTGCCAGCTCACCGGGACAGGGTAACTATGGCTACACCTTC. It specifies CASSPGQGNYGYTF.

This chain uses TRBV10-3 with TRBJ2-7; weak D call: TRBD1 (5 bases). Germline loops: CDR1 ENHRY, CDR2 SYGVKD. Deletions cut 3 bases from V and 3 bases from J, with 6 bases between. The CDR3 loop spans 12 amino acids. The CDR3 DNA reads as TGTGCCATCAGTGACCAGGGCTACGAGCAGTACTTC. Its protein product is CAISDQGYEQYF.

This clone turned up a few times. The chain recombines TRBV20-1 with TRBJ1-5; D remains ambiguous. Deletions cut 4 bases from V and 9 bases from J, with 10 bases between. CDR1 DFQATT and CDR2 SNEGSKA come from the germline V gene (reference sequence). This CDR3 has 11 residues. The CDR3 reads CSAIDDGPQHF. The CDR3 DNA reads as TGCAGTGCTATCGACGACGGGCCCCAGCATTTT.

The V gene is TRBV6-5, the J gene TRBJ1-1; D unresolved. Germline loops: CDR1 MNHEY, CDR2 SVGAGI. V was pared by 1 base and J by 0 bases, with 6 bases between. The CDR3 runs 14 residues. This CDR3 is CASSYLGLNTEAFF. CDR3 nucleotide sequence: TGTGCCAGCAGTTACTTAGGACTGAACACTGAAGCTTTCTTT.